Below are 15 T cell receptor beta chains sequenced from a single sample in a study of T cells in women clearing cervical HPV infection. Repertoires were generated with immunoSEQ multiplex PCR, while TCRdb's copy carries only in-frame clones and drops some. The listing contains some 21,000 clones. Sequencing was done on a sample of blood buffy coat. The receptors originated from a woman between 18 and 70 years old with a cervical HPV16 infection that either progressed to CIN3+ or cleared (not recorded which).

Worth noting for this clone: The read finishes 3 residues shy of the CDR3 end, and the germline J gene is used to complete it. The chain couples TRBV7-2 to TRBJ2-3, with D tentatively TRBD1 (7 bases). The CDR3 extends over 13 amino acids. Per germline, CDR1 SGHTA and CDR2 FQGNSA. The CDR3 is CASSEDRDWPQYF. CDR3 bases read: TGTGCCAGCAGCGAAGACAGGGACTGGCCG. The full variable domain, with the rest looked up from reference TRBV7-2 and TRBJ2-3, is GAGVSQSPSNKVTEKGKDVELRCDPISGHTALYWYRQSLGQGLEFLIYFQGNSAPDKSGLPSDRFSAERTGGSVSTLTIQRTQQEDSAVYLCASSEDRDWPQYFGPGTRLTVL.

To note about this clone: The CDR3 end lies 3 residues beyond the end of the read and is filled in from the germline J gene. V gene TRBV18 combines with J gene TRBJ1-2; 7 bases are shared with TRBD1. Per germline, CDR1 KGHSH and CDR2 LQKENI. The CDR3 has 15 residues. CDR3 DNA (partial): TGTGCCAGCTCACCAACAGGGGCCCGTTTGTGGGGC. It codes for CASSPTGARLWG. The full CDR3 is CASSPTGARLWGYTF.

As regards this clone: Sequencing ends 3 residues short of the CDR3 end; the germline J gene provides the rest. The chain recombines TRBV5-1 with TRBJ2-3; D unclear. Germline V gene data show CDR1 as SGHRS and CDR2 as YFSETQ. Trimming pared 5 bases from V and 2 bases from J, leaving 12 bases between. The CDR3 covers 14 residues. The sequenced part of the CDR3 DNA is TGCGCCAGCAGGACCTTAACTAACACAGATACG. It encodes CASRTLTNTDT. The CDR3 in its entirety is CASRTLTNTDTQYF. Combining the CDR3 with reference TRBV5-1 and TRBJ2-3 gives the whole variable domain KAGVTQTPRYLIKTRGQQVTLSCSPISGHRSVSWYQQTPGQGLQFLFEYFSETQRNKGNFPGRFSGRQFSNSRSEMNVSTLELGDSALYLCASRTLTNTDTQYFGPGTRLTVL.

Concerning this clone itself: The CDR3 extends 3 residues past the end of the read, so its final part is completed from the germline J gene. The V call is TRBV7-3, the J call TRBJ2-2; weak D call: TRBD2 (5 bases). The CDR3 is 12 residues long. Trimming shortened V by 8 bases and J by 7 bases, and 11 bases separated the two germline ends. Germline assignment: CDR1 SGHTA and CDR2 FQGTGA. This CDR3 reads CASGSGNGELFF. The part of the CDR3 DNA that was read is TGTGCCAGCGGGTCGGGGAACGGGGAG.

Comments on this clone: The sequenced fragment ends 3 residues before the CDR3 boundary, so the rest is inferred from the germline J gene. This chain joins TRBV10-3 and TRBJ2-2; no clear D gene. The length of the CDR3 is 12 residues. Germline V gene data show CDR1 as ENHRY and CDR2 as SYGVKD. The CDR3 spells CAISRETEKLFF. Incomplete CDR3 DNA: TGTGCCATCAGTCGAGAAACTGAAAAG.

Concerning this clone: The read gets to within 3 residues of the CDR3 end, and the germline J gene fills in the rest. The chain recombines TRBV7-3 with TRBJ1-1; 9 bases align to TRBD1. V gave up 2 bases and J gave up 1 base; unmatched junction bases: 5. Looked up from germline, CDR1 is SGHTA and CDR2 is FQGTGA. The CDR3 is 16 amino acids. This chain's CDR3 is CASSLGTGIPNTEAFF. CDR3 DNA (partial): TGTGCCAGCAGCTTAGGGACAGGGATCCCGAACACTGAA.

Of note for this clone: Read data end 3 residues before the CDR3 end; the end is taken from the germline J gene. The chain has TRBV7-3 and TRBJ1-2; D possibly corresponds to TRBD1 (5 bases). V gave up 1 base and J gave up 7 bases, with 16 bases separating them. Germline-derived CDR1 and CDR2 are SGHTA and FQGTGA. The CDR3 totals 15 residues. CDR3 DNA (partial): TGTGCCAGCAGCTTAAGGGGGGTTGAAATTGGTGGC. The encoded protein is CASSLRGVEIGG. Given in full, the CDR3 is CASSLRGVEIGGYTF.

As to this clone: The sequence runs out 3 residues before the end of the CDR3; the remainder is reconstructed from the germline J gene. The chain joins TRBV4-1 to TRBJ2-5; D remains ambiguous. Per germline, CDR1 MGHRA and CDR2 YSYEKL. Trimming pared 4 bases from V and 0 bases from J, leaving 9 bases between. This CDR3 has 14 amino acids. The covered CDR3 bases are TGCGCCAGCAGCCCATACAGTTACCAAGAGACC. Its translation is CASSPYSYQET. The complete CDR3 reads CASSPYSYQETQYF.

Comments on this clone: The read gets to within 3 residues of the CDR3 end, and the germline J gene fills in the rest. This CDR3 is also generated by other DNA sequences in the sample. The chain carries TRBV19 and TRBJ1-3; D is perhaps TRBD1 (6 bases). Trimming stripped 7 bases from V and 2 bases from J, with 15 bases between. The CDR3 runs to 15 residues. Germline V lookup: CDR1 LNHDA, CDR2 SQIVND (reference sequence). Here the CDR3 reads CASNNIGGAGNTIYF. CDR3 DNA (partial): TGTGCCAGTAACAACATAGGGGGTGCTGGAAACACC.

As concerns this clone: Coverage ceases 3 residues before the CDR3 finishes, and the germline J gene fills in the end. The chain couples TRBV14 to TRBJ2-3; 8 bases match TRBD2. From germline, CDR1 is SGHDN and CDR2 FVKESK. This CDR3 has 18 amino acids. The CDR3 sequence: CASSQDWLAGPTGETQYF. CDR3 DNA, as far as it was read: TGTGCCAGCAGCCAAGATTGGCTAGCGGGTCCTACCGGGGAGACG.

A remark on this clone: The CDR3 end lies 3 residues beyond the end of the read and is filled in from the germline J gene. The rearrangement links TRBV30 to TRBJ1-5; D is possibly TRBD1 (5 bases). This CDR3 contains 13 residues. The ends were cut back, 3 bases at V and 5 bases at J, with 11 bases in the middle. Per germline, CDR1 GTSNPN and CDR2 SVGIG (reference sequence). The CDR3 DNA, read in part, is TGTGCCTGGAGGTTTGGGGCTGATCAGCCC. Translating it yields CAWRFGADQP. In full, the CDR3 is CAWRFGADQPQHF.

Concerning this clone itself: Read sequence stops 3 residues before the CDR3 end, and the germline J gene provides the missing end. The J gene is TRBJ2-5, the V gene TRBV29-1; maybe TRBD1 (6 bases). Germline V gene sequence: CDR1 SQVTM, CDR2 ANQGSEA. This CDR3 is built from 12 residues. V was shortened by 3 bases and J by 5 bases, with 10 bases between the two germline ends. CDR3 loop: CSVDLQGETQYF. CDR3 DNA (partial): TGCAGCGTTGATCTGCAGGGGGAGACC.

Turning to this clone: Read sequence stops 3 residues before the CDR3 end, and the germline J gene provides the missing end. The chain employs TRBV28 and TRBJ2-5; TRBD2 matches at 10 bases. Germline lookup yields CDR1 MDHEN and CDR2 SYDVKM. CDR3 length: 15 residues. J lost 1 base, V lost 5 bases, and 4 bases had no gene match. CDR3 sequence: CASSPTSGTQETQYF. The part of the CDR3 DNA that was read is TGTGCCAGCAGTCCTACTAGCGGGACCCAAGAGACC.

About this clone itself: The read falls 3 residues short of the CDR3 end, and the missing part is taken from the germline J gene. V gene TRBV18 combines with J gene TRBJ1-6, with a tentative D call TRBD1 (5 bases). Deletions cut 6 bases from V and 9 bases from J, with 9 bases between. Germline V gene sequence: CDR1 KGHSH, CDR2 LQKENI. The CDR3 length is 12 residues. The DNA read from the CDR3 is TGTGCCAGCTCGCCGCAGGGTTCACCC. It encodes CASSPQGSP. In full, the CDR3 reads CASSPQGSPLHF.

A note on this clone: The CDR3 goes on 3 residues after the read ends, and that part is filled in from the germline J gene. The chain uses TRBV20-1 and TRBJ2-1; TRBD2 aligns across 11 bases. The CDR3 has 16 residues. V lost 3 bases and J lost 0; bases outside the gene matches: 4. CDR1 and CDR2 from the germline V gene are DFQATT and SNEGSKA (reference sequence). The CDR3 DNA, read in part, is TGCAGTGCTAGTTCCGGGACTAGCGGCTCCTACAATGAG. This gives the protein CSASSGTSGSYNE. Given in full, the CDR3 is CSASSGTSGSYNEQFF.